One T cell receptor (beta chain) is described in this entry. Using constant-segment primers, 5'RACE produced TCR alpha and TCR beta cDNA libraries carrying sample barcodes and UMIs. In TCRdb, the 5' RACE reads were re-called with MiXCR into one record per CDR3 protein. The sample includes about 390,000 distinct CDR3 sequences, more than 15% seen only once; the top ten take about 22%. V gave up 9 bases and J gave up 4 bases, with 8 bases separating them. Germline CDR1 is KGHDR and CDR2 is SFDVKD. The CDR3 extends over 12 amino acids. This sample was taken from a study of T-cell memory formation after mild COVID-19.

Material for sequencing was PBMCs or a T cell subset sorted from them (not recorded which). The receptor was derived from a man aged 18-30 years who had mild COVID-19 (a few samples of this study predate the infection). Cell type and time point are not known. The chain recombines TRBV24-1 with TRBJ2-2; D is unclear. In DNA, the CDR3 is TGTGCCACCGGGAAGGGCACCGGGGAGCTGTTTTTT. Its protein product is CATGKGTGELFF.